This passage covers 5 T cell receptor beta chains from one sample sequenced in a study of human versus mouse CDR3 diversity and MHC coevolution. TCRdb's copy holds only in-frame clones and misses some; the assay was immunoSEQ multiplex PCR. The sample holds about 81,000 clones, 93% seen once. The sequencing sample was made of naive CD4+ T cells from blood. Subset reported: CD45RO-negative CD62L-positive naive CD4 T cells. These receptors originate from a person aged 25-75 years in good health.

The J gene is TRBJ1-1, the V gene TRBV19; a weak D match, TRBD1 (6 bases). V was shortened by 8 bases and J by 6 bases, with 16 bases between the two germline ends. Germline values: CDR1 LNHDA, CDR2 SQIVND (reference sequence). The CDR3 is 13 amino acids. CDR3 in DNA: TGTGCCAGTCTTGACAGGCAACTACCTGAAGCTTTCTTT. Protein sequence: CASLDRQLPEAFF.

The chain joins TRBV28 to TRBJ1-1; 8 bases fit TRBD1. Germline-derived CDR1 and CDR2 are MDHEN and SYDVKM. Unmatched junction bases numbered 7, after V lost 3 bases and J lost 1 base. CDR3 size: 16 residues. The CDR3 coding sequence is TGTGCCAGCAGTTTCCCTTACAGGGGGAGGAACACTGAAGCTTTCTTT. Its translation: CASSFPYRGRNTEAFF.

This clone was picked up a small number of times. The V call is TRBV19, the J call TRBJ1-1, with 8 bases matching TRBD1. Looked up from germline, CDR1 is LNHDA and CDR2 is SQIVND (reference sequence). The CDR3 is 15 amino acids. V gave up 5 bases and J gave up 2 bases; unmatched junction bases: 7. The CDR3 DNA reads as TGTGCCAGTAGTTCTCCCAGGGGGCAAAACACTGAAGCTTTCTTT. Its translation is CASSSPRGQNTEAFF.

The CDR3 reads CSVELPGTSGGGGELFF. The CDR3 DNA reads as TGCAGCGTTGAACTACCTGGGACTAGCGGTGGTGGCGGGGAGCTGTTTTTT. The chain has TRBV29-1 and TRBJ2-2, with 11 positions matching TRBD2. V was pared by 2 bases and J by 7 bases, with 12 bases of the junction left unmatched. Germline CDR1 reads SQVTM; CDR2 reads ANQGSEA. CDR3 length equals 17 residues.

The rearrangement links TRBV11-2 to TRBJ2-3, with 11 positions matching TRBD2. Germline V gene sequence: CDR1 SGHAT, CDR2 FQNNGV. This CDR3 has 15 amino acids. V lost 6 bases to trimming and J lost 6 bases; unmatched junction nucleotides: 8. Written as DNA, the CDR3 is TGTGCCAGCAGGTACCTAGCGGGAGGCTCGGATACGCAGTATTTT. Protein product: CASRYLAGGSDTQYF.